This is a list of T cell receptor beta chains from one sample in a study of long-term antiretroviral therapy in people with HIV. TCRdb's copy holds only in-frame clones and misses some; the assay was immunoSEQ multiplex PCR. This sample has about 16,000 clones, with just over 85% found just once. Sequences were derived from unsorted PBMCs, sampled roughly 2.3 years before starting antiretroviral therapy. The receptors here all came from a woman in her 30s with HIV. CDR3s include the opening cysteine and the closing phenylalanine or tryptophan. D genes are given only for firm matches. The size of a clone is reported for some rows only, either as once, few or many, or as a class for expanded clones.

TRBJ1-1 NA TRBV10-3 TRBD1 CAISESTGAWGGTEAFF TGTGCCATCAGTGAGTCGACAGGGGCCTGGGGTGGCACTGAAGCTTTCTTT
TRBJ1-4 NA TRBV6-5 NA CASSYAANWEKLFF TGTGCCAGCAGTTACGCAGCTAATTGGGAAAAACTGTTTTTT
TRBJ1-1 few TRBV5-1 NA CASKRTLGGDNTEAFF TGCGCCAGCAAACGGACCCTCGGCGGGGATAACACTGAAGCTTTCTTT
TRBJ1-2 NA TRBV14 TRBD1 CASSQKGGTAIYGYTF TGTGCCAGCAGCCAAAAGGGGGGGACAGCCATCTATGGCTACACCTTC
TRBJ2-1 NA TRBV30 TRBD2 CAWTPSGGLNNEQFF TGTGCCTGGACCCCAAGCGGGGGCCTGAACAATGAGCAGTTCTTC
TRBJ1-2 NA TRBV19 NA CASTPGTSNYGYTF TGTGCCAGTACCCCCGGGACATCTAACTATGGCTACACCTTC
TRBJ2-2 NA TRBV6-5 NA CASRDRTGELFF TGTGCCAGCAGGGACAGAACCGGGGAGCTGTTTTTT
TRBJ2-1 once TRBV19 NA CASNERGTYNEQFF TGTGCCAGTAACGAGAGGGGGACCTACAATGAGCAGTTCTTC
TRBJ2-1 NA TRBV5-4 NA CASSLGGGRNEQFF TGTGCCAGCAGCTTGGGTGGGGGAAGGAATGAGCAGTTCTTC
TRBJ2-3 NA TRBV7-9 TRBD1 CASSPGTGADTQYF TGTGCCAGCAGCCCCGGGACAGGGGCAGATACGCAGTATTTT
TRBJ1-2 NA TRBV30 TRBD1 CAWSRDRLYTF TGTGCCTGGAGTCGGGACAGGTTGTACACCTTC
TRBJ1-2 NA TRBV10-3 NA CAISEPRRAAYGYTF TGTGCCATCAGTGAGCCGCGTAGGGCAGCCTATGGCTACACCTTC
TRBJ1-5 NA TRBV2 NA CASKAGEGNQPQHF TGTGCCAGCAAAGCGGGGGAGGGCAATCAGCCCCAGCATTTT
TRBJ1-1 once TRBV7-2 NA CASSAQGMSEAFF TGTGCCAGCAGCGCCCAGGGGATGTCTGAAGCTTTCTTT
TRBJ2-7 NA TRBV27 NA CASSLSYREPHHYEQYF TGTGCCAGCAGTTTATCCTATCGGGAGCCACACCACTACGAGCAGTACTTC
TRBJ2-1 NA TRBV9 NA CASSVAYSHGSPEQFF TGTGCCAGCAGCGTAGCATATTCGCATGGTTCGCCTGAGCAGTTCTTC
TRBJ2-3 NA TRBV30 NA CAWSIGGATDTQYF TGTGCCTGGAGCATAGGGGGGGCCACAGATACGCAGTATTTT
TRBJ2-3 once TRBV7-3 NA CASSPGRSTDTQYF TGTGCCAGCAGCCCCGGACGAAGCACAGATACGCAGTATTTT
TRBJ1-4 NA TRBV4-3 NA CASSPLGGALEKLFF TGCGCCAGCAGCCCCCTTGGGGGGGCGCTTGAAAAACTGTTTTTT
TRBJ1-1 NA TRBV10-3 NA CAISESGGTNTEAFF TGTGCCATCAGTGAGTCGGGAGGAACGAACACTGAAGCTTTCTTT
TRBJ1-5 NA TRBV27 TRBD1 CASSRVQGAWSNQPQHF TGTGCCAGCAGCCGCGTCCAGGGGGCTTGGAGCAATCAGCCCCAGCATTTT
TRBJ1-4 NA TRBV5-1 NA CASRVGEATNEKLFF TGCGCCAGCAGGGTAGGCGAGGCAACTAATGAAAAACTGTTTTTT
TRBJ1-5 NA TRBV14 NA CANIPQGVGQPQHF TGTGCCAACATACCTCAGGGAGTAGGCCAGCCCCAGCATTTT
TRBJ2-7 NA TRBV15 NA CATSRGTGISYEQYF TGTGCCACCAGCAGAGGTACAGGGATCTCCTACGAGCAGTACTTC
TRBJ1-2 NA TRBV30 TRBD1 CAWSVLTGKYGYTF TGTGCCTGGAGTGTATTGACAGGGAAGTATGGCTACACCTTC
TRBJ2-3 NA TRBV7-2 NA CASSDFTGTVSTDTQYF TGTGCCAGCAGCGATTTCACCGGGACGGTGAGCACAGATACGCAGTATTTT
TRBJ1-3 NA TRBV7-9 NA CASSLGAGNTIYF TGTGCCAGCAGCTTAGGAGCTGGAAACACCATATATTTT
TRBJ2-5 NA TRBV4-3 NA CASSQDVGRETQYF TGCGCCAGCAGCCAAGACGTCGGTCGAGAGACCCAGTACTTC
TRBJ1-6 NA TRBV7-9 NA CASSPKGPPDNSPLHF TGTGCCAGCAGCCCCAAGGGTCCGCCGGATAATTCACCCCTCCACTTT
TRBJ1-2 once TRBV19 NA CASSIVPGNHGYTF TGTGCCAGTAGTATAGTCCCGGGGAACCATGGCTACACCTTC
TRBJ1-3 NA TRBV29-1 NA CSVEVGFNTIYF TGCAGCGTTGAGGTTGGGTTTAACACCATATATTTT
TRBJ2-5 NA TRBV2 NA CASMTVKETQYF TGTGCCAGCATGACTGTGAAAGAGACCCAGTACTTC
TRBJ1-2 NA TRBV12-5 TRBD1 CASGAGTGDGYTF TGTGCTAGTGGTGCCGGGACAGGAGATGGCTACACCTTC